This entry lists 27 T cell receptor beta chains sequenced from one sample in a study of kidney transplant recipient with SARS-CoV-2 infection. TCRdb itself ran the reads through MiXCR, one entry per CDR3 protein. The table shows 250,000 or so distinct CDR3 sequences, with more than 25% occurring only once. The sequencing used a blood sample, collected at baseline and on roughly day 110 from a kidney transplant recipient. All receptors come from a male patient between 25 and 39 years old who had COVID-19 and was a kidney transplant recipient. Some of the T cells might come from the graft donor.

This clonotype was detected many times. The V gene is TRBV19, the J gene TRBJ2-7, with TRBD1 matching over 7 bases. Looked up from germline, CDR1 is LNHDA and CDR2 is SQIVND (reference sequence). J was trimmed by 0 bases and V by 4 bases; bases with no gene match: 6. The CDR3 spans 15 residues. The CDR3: CASSTSGQSSYEQYF. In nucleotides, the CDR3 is TGTGCCAGTAGTACCTCGGGACAGTCCTCCTACGAGCAGTACTTC. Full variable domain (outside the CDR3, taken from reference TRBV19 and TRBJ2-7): DGGITQSPKYLFRKEGQNVTLSCEQNLNHDAMYWYRQDPGQGLRLIYYSQIVNDFQKGDIAEGYSVSREKKESFPLTVTSAQKNPTAFYLCASSTSGQSSYEQYFGPGTRLTVT.

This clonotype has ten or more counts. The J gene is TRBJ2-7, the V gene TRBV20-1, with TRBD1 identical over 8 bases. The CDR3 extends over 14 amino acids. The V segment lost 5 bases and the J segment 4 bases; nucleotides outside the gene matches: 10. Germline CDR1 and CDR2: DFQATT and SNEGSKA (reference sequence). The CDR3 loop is CSASGQGIRYEQYF. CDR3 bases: TGCAGTGCTTCTGGACAGGGAATAAGGTACGAGCAGTACTTC.

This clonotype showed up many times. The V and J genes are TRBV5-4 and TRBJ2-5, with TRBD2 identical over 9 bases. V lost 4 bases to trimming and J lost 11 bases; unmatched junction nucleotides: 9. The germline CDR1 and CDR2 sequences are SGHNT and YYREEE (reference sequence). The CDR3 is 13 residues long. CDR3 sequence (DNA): TGTGCCAGCAGCGAGAGCCTTAGCGGGGGACAGTACTTC. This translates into CASSESLSGGQYF.

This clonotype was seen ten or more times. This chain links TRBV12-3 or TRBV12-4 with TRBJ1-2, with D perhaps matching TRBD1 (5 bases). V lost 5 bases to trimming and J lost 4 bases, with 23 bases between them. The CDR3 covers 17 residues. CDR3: CASSIWGSFRKTYGYTF. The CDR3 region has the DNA TGTGCCAGCAGTATTTGGGGCAGCTTCCGAAAGACCTATGGCTACACCTTC.

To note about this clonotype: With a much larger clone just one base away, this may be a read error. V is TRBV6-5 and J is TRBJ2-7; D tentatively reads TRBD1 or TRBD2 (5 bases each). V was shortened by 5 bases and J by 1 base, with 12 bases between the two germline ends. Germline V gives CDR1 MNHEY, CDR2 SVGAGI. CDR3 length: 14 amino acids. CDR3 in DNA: TGTGCCAGCAGTGGAATGGGGGAGTCCTACGAGCAGTACTTC. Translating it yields CASSGMGESYEQYF.

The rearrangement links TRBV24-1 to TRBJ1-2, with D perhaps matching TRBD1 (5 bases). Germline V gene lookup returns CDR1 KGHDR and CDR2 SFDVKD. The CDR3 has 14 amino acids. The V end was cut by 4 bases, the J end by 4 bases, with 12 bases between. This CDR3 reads CATSEAGPVYGYTF. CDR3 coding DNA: TGTGCCACCAGTGAGGCGGGGCCGGTCTATGGCTACACCTTC.

CDR3 nucleotide sequence: TGTGCCAGCAGTTACTCGATTCCAAGAGTGGCGGGCGAGACCCAGTACTTC. It encodes CASSYSIPRVAGETQYF. The chain carries TRBV6-5 and TRBJ2-5, with D possibly TRBD2 on 5 matching bases. The germline CDR1 and CDR2 sequences are MNHEY and SVGAGI. CDR3 length equals 17 residues. V lost 0 bases and J 5 bases, leaving 19 bases between the germline ends.

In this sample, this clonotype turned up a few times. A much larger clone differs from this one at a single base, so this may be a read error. CDR3 in DNA: TGTGCCAGCAGTAATAGTGACTCTATGCGAAAGACCTATGGCTACACCTTC. Protein sequence: CASSNSDSMRKTYGYTF. The V and J genes are TRBV6-1 and TRBJ1-2; no firm D call. The CDR3 covers 17 residues. Trimming took 5 bases from V and 4 from J, leaving 23 bases between them. Germline V gives CDR1 MNHNS, CDR2 SASEGT.

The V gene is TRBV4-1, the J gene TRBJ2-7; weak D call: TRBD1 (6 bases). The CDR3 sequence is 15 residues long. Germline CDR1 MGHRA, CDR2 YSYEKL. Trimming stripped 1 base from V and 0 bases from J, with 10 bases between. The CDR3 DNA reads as TGCGCCAGCAGCCAAGTAGGGACACCCTCCTACGAGCAGTACTTC. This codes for CASSQVGTPSYEQYF.

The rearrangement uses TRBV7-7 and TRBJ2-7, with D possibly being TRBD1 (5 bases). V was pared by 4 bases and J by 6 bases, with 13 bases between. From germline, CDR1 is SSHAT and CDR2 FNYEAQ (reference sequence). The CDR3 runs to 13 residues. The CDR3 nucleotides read TGTGCCAGCAGCTCTAAGCTAAGGGGCGAGCAGTACTTC. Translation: CASSSKLRGEQYF.

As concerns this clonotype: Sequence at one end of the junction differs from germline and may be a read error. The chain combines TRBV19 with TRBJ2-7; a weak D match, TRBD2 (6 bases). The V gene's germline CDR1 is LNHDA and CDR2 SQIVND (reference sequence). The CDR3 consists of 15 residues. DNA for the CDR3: TGTGCCAGTAGTATTTATGCGGGAAGCTCCTACGAGCAGTACTTT. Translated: CASSIYAGSSYEQYF.

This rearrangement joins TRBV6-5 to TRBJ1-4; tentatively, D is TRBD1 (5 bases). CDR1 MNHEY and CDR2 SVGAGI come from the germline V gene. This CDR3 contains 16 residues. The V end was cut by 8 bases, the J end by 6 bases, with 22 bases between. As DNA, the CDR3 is TGTGCCAGCTTGAAGAGGGACGGCGCGGGATATGAAAAACTGTTTTTT. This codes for CASLKRDGAGYEKLFF.

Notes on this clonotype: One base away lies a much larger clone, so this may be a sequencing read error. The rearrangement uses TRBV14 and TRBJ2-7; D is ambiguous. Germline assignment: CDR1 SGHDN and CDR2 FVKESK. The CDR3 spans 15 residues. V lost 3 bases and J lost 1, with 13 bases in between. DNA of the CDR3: TGTGCCAGCAGCCACACCCACCCAGCTTCCTACGAGCAGTACGTC. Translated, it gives CASSHTHPASYEQYV.

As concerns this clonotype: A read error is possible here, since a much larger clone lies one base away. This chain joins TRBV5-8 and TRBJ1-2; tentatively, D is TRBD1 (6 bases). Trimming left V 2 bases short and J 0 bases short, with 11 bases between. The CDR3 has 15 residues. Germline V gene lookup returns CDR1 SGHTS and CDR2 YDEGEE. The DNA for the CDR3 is TGTGCCAGCAGCTTCGCCCACAGGGCTAACTATGGCTACACCTTC. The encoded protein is CASSFAHRANYGYTF. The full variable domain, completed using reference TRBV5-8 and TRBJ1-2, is EAGVTQSPTHLIKTRGQQATLRCSPISGHTSVYWYQQALGLGLQFLLWYDEGEERNRGNFPPRFSGRQFPNYSSELNVNALELEDSALYLCASSFAHRANYGYTFGSGTRLTVV.

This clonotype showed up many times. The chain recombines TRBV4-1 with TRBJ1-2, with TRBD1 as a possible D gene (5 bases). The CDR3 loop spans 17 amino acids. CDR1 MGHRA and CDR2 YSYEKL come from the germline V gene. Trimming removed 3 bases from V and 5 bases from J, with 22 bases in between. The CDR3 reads CASSHDLSRQQLYGYTF. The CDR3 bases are TGCGCCAGCAGCCACGATCTATCGAGACAGCAATTATATGGCTACACCTTC.

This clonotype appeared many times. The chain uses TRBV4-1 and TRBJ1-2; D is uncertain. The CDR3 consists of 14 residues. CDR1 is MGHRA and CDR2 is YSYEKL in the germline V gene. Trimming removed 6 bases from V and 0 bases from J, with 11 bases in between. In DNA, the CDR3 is TGCGCCAGCAGACGACCGGGGTCTAACTATGGCTACACCTTC. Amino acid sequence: CASRRPGSNYGYTF.

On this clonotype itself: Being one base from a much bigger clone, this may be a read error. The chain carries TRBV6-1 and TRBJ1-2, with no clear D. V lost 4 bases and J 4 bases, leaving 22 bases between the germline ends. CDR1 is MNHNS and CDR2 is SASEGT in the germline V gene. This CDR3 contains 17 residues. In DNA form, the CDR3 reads TGTGCCAGCAGTGTCGTTTACTCTATGCGAAAGACCTATGGCTACACCTTC. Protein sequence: CASSVVYSMRKTYGYTF.

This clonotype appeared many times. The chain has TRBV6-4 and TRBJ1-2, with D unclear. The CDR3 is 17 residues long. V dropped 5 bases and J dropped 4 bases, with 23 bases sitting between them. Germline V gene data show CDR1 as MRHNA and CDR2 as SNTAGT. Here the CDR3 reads CASSYLDSHGKTYGYTF. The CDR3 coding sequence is TGTGCCAGCAGTTATCTCGACTCACACGGAAAGACCTATGGCTACACCTTC.

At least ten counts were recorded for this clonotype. Here the CDR3 reads CASSFLRQNTEAFF. CDR3 bases: TGTGCCAGCAGCTTCCTCCGACAGAACACTGAAGCTTTCTTT. The rearrangement uses TRBV7-8 and TRBJ1-1; D is unclear. The germline V gene has CDR1 SGHVS and CDR2 FQNEAQ. V dropped 3 bases and J dropped 1 base, with 9 bases sitting between them. CDR3 size: 14 residues.

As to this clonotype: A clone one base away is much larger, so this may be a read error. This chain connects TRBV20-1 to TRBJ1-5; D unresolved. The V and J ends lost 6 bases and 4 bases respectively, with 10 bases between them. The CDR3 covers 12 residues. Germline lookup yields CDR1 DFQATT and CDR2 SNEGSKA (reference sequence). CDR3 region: CSANSLNQPQHF. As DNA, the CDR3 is TGCAGTGCAAACAGTTTGAATCAGCCCCAGCATTTT.

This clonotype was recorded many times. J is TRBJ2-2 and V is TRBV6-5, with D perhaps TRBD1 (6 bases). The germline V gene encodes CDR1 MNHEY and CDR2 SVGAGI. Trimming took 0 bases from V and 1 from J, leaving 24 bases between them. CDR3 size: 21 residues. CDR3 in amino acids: CASSYSGRGQLQGKNTGELFF. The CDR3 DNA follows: TGTGCCAGCAGTTACTCGGGCAGGGGCCAGCTTCAGGGGAAGAACACCGGGGAGCTGTTTTTT.

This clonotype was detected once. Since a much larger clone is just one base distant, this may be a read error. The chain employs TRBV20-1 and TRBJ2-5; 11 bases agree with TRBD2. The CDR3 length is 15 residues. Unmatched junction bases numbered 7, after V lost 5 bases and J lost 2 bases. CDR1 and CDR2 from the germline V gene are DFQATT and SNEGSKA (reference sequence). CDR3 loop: CSASPTSGEQETQYF. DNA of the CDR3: TGCAGTGCTTCGCCGACTAGCGGGGAACAAGAGACCCAGTACTTC.

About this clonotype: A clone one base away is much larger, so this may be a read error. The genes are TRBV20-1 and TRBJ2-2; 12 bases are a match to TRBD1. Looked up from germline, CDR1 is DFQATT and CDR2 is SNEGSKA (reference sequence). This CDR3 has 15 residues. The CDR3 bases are TGCAATGCAAGAAAGGGACAGGGGGCCGGCGGGGAGCTGTTTTTT. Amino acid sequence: CNARKGQGAGGELFF.

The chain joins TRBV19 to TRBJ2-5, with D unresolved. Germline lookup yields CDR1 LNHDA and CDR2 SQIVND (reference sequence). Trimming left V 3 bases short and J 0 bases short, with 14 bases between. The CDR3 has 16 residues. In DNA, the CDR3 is TGTGCCAGTAGTATTGTTGGGCCGCTTTACCAAGAGACCCAGTACTTC. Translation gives CASSIVGPLYQETQYF.

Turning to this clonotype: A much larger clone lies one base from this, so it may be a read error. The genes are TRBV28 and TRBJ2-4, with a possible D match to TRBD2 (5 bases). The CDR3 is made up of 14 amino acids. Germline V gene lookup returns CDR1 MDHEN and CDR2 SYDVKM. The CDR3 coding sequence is TGTGCCAGCAGGAAAAGGCTAGCCAAAATCATTCAGTACTTC. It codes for CASRKRLAKIIQYF.

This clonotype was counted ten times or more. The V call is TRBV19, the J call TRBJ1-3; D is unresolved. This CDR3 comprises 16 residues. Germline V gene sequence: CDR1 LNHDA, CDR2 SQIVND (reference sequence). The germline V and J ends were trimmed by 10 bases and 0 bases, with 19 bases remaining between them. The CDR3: CATPRDAARSGNTIYF. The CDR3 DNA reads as TGTGCCACCCCCCGTGACGCGGCCCGCTCTGGAAACACCATATATTTT.

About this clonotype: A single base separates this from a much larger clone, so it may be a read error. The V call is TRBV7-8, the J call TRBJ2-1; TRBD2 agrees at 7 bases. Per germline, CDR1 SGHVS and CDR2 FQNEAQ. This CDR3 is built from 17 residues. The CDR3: CANSRSALASGYNEQFF. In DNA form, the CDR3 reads TGTGCCAACAGCCGAAGCGCGTTGGCTAGCGGTTACAATGAGCAGTTCTTC.